This entry lists 23 T cell receptor beta chains sequenced from one sample in a study of blood T cell repertoires in COVID-19. The assay was immunoSEQ multiplex PCR, and TCRdb's table has in-frame clones only and misses some. Counted here are fewer than 45,000 clones, 85% occurring once; the ten biggest clones make up roughly 14%. Sequenced: peripheral blood. The origin of the receptors is a human donor in a cohort sampled during active COVID-19.

The J gene is TRBJ1-2, the V gene TRBV2; D call uncertain. Deletions cut 7 bases from V and 9 bases from J, with 18 bases between. CDR3 size: 13 residues. Per the germline V gene, CDR1 is SNHLY and CDR2 is FYNNEI. The CDR3 here is CASNEREVLRYTF. The CDR3 DNA sequence: TGTGCCAGCAACGAAAGAGAAGTTCTTCGCTACACCTTC.

V gene TRBV7-8 combines with J gene TRBJ2-5; 7 nucleotides line up with TRBD2. Trimming cost V 5 bases and J 7 bases; bases outside gene matches: 1. Germline V gene lookup returns CDR1 SGHVS and CDR2 FQNEAQ. This CDR3 spans 11 amino acids. The CDR3 here is CASSPGGTQYF. CDR3 nucleotides: TGTGCCAGCAGCCCGGGAGGGACCCAGTACTTC.

Only a few counts were recorded for this clone. The rearrangement uses TRBV28 and TRBJ2-1, with TRBD2 matching 9 bases. Germline CDR1 and CDR2: MDHEN and SYDVKM. This CDR3 region has 14 residues. V lost 2 bases and J lost 5; bases outside the gene matches: 1. The CDR3 DNA reads as TGTGCCAGCAGTTTACTAGCGGGGAACAATGAGCAGTTCTTC. This encodes CASSLLAGNNEQFF.

The gene calls are TRBV19 and TRBJ2-7, with D tentatively TRBD1 (6 bases). Trimming shortened V by 5 bases and J by 2 bases, and 13 bases separated the two germline ends. Germline V lookup: CDR1 LNHDA, CDR2 SQIVND (reference sequence). This CDR3 spans 14 amino acids. The CDR3, as DNA: TGTGCCAGTAGTTCCGGGACACCGACCTACGAGCAGTACTTC. Translation gives CASSSGTPTYEQYF.

This chain uses TRBV27 with TRBJ1-1; D gene unclear. This CDR3 region has 13 residues. V lost 5 bases and J lost 2, with 9 bases in between. In germline, CDR1 is MNHEY, CDR2 SMNVEV (reference sequence). The chain's CDR3 is CASSGTVNTEAFF. DNA of the CDR3: TGTGCCAGCAGTGGTACAGTTAACACTGAAGCTTTCTTT.

This chain joins TRBV6-5 and TRBJ2-7; D uncertain. Germline lookup yields CDR1 MNHEY and CDR2 SVGAGI. CDR3 size: 11 residues. Trimming left V 3 bases short and J 2 bases short, with 2 bases between. CDR3 bases: TGTGCCAGCAGTTATACCTACGAGCAGTACTTC. It translates to CASSYTYEQYF.

CDR3 residues: CASSEAQGHVFGYTF. The CDR3 region has the DNA TGTGCCAGCAGTGAAGCGCAGGGACATGTATTTGGCTACACCTTC. The rearrangement joins TRBV2 to TRBJ1-2; perhaps TRBD1 as D (6 bases). The CDR3 runs 15 residues. Germline CDR1 SNHLY, CDR2 FYNNEI. V lost 0 bases to trimming and J lost 7 bases, with 15 bases between them.

The CDR3, as DNA: TGTGCCAGCAGCTTAGGGCTAGCGACAGATACGCAGTATTTT. It yields the protein CASSLGLATDTQYF. The chain employs TRBV7-3 and TRBJ2-3, with D maybe TRBD2 (6 bases). This CDR3 region has 14 residues. CDR1 is SGHTA and CDR2 is FQGTGA in the germline V gene. Trimming took 2 bases from V and 3 from J, leaving 9 bases between them.

The chain recombines TRBV3-1 (or the pseudogene TRBV3-2) with TRBJ1-2, with 8 bases matching TRBD1. CDR3 length: 14 residues. With 7 bases clipped from V and 5 bases from J, the junction kept 9 bases outside the gene matches. Germline V gene sequence: CDR1 LGHDT, CDR2 YNNKEL (reference sequence). CDR3 in DNA: TGTGCCAGCACTACCGGGACAGGCGTATATGGCTACACCTTC. Protein product: CASTTGTGVYGYTF.

The chain is built from TRBV20-1 and TRBJ2-5; no definite D call. The CDR3 sequence is 15 residues long. Trimming took off 3 bases at V and 1 base at J, with 15 bases between the two ends. Germline CDR1 DFQATT, CDR2 SNEGSKA (reference sequence). The CDR3 loop is CSASIRFDPQETQYF. CDR3 nucleotides: TGCAGTGCTAGTATCAGGTTTGACCCCCAAGAGACCCAGTACTTC.

The chain uses TRBV11-3 and TRBJ1-6; the D gene is possibly TRBD1 (5 bases). The CDR3 loop spans 15 amino acids. Germline loops: CDR1 SGHNT, CDR2 YENEEA. Trimming removed 3 bases from V and 3 bases from J, with 9 bases in between. CDR3 loop: CASSLGRVYNSPLHF. As DNA, the CDR3 is TGTGCCAGCAGCTTGGGCAGGGTCTATAATTCACCCCTCCACTTT.

The CDR3 DNA reads TGTGCCAGCAGCGTAGGAGGTGGGGAGACCCAGTACTTC. Its protein is CASSVGGGETQYF. This rearrangement joins TRBV9 to TRBJ2-5; D gene unclear. The CDR3 is 13 residues long. V dropped 0 bases and J dropped 5 bases, with 8 bases sitting between them. Germline CDR1 is SGDLS and CDR2 is YYNGEE.

The V and J genes are TRBV28 and TRBJ1-2; weak D call: TRBD1 (6 bases). The V end was cut by 5 bases, the J end by 7 bases, with 17 bases between. Germline V gene lookup returns CDR1 MDHEN and CDR2 SYDVKM. The CDR3 covers 14 residues. In nucleotides, the CDR3 is TGTGCCAGCAGTGCCCCCACAGGGTTAGGTGGCTACACCTTC. Protein sequence: CASSAPTGLGGYTF.

CDR3 DNA sequence: TGTGCCAGCAGCTTAGATCGTGGGCGTGATACGCAGTATTTT. Translated: CASSLDRGRDTQYF. The chain employs TRBV11-3 and TRBJ2-3; D call uncertain. Germline V gene data show CDR1 as SGHNT and CDR2 as YENEEA. The CDR3 is 14 residues long. With 0 bases removed from V and 6 bases from J, the gap between germline ends came to 10 bases.

This clone was seen once. The chain combines TRBV11-2 with TRBJ2-5; maybe TRBD2 (6 bases). CDR3 size: 14 residues. Trimming cost V 1 base and J 5 bases, with 11 bases left between them. Germline V lookup: CDR1 SGHAT, CDR2 FQNNGV. CDR3: CASSLGAGMETQYF. The CDR3 bases are TGTGCCAGCAGCTTAGGGGCGGGGATGGAGACCCAGTACTTC.

The V gene is TRBV5-1, the J gene TRBJ2-7, with a tentative D call TRBD2 (5 bases). CDR1 is SGHRS and CDR2 is YFSETQ in the germline V gene. The CDR3 sequence is 12 residues long. The V and J ends lost 3 bases and 2 bases respectively, with 6 bases between them. Written as DNA, the CDR3 is TGCGCCAGCAGCTACGGGACCTACGAGCAGTACTTC. Translated, it gives CASSYGTYEQYF.

The chain joins TRBV30 to TRBJ1-5; 8 bases match TRBD1. With 4 bases clipped from V and 6 bases from J, the junction kept 8 bases outside the gene matches. The CDR3 contains 14 residues. Germline V gene sequence: CDR1 GTSNPN, CDR2 SVGIG (reference sequence). The DNA for the CDR3 is TGTGCCTGGACCCTCTCAGGGGGCGGTCAGCCCCAGCATTTT. This sequence encodes CAWTLSGGGQPQHF.

The chain is built from TRBV30 and TRBJ1-4; D perhaps matches TRBD1 (6 bases). CDR1 and CDR2 (germline): GTSNPN, SVGIG (reference sequence). The V end was cut by 0 bases, the J end by 8 bases, with 7 bases between. The CDR3 is 12 amino acids. CDR3 sequence: CAWSVQGEKLFF. DNA for the CDR3: TGTGCCTGGAGTGTCCAGGGGGAAAAACTGTTTTTT.

This chain joins TRBV5-4 and TRBJ2-2, with D tentatively TRBD1 (6 bases). Trimming removed 3 bases at V and 6 bases at J, with 12 bases between. Germline values: CDR1 SGHNT, CDR2 YYREEE (reference sequence). There are 14 residues in the CDR3. CDR3 in DNA: TGTGCCAGCAGCTCCTCAGGGGTGGCCGGGGAGCTGTTTTTT. Its translation is CASSSSGVAGELFF.

This clone was counted once. This chain connects TRBV6-5 to TRBJ2-3; 9 nucleotides align to TRBD1. The CDR3 runs 15 residues. Per the germline V gene, CDR1 is MNHEY and CDR2 is SVGAGI. J lost 8 bases, V lost 4 bases, and 10 bases had no gene match. This CDR3 is CASSSVPGQGFTQYF. The CDR3, as DNA: TGTGCCAGCAGTTCAGTCCCGGGACAGGGATTTACGCAGTATTTT.

This chain uses TRBV3-1 (or the pseudogene TRBV3-2) with TRBJ2-1, with TRBD2 identical over 8 bases. Unmatched junction bases numbered 11, after V lost 4 bases and J lost 6 bases. Germline CDR1 reads LGHDT; CDR2 reads YNNKEL (reference sequence). The CDR3 has 16 residues. The DNA for the CDR3 is TGTGCCAGCAGCCGAAACGCGGCGGGAGGCGGCAATGAGCAGTTCTTC. Residues: CASSRNAAGGGNEQFF.

The chain combines TRBV7-6 with TRBJ2-7; the D gene is possibly TRBD2 (6 bases). With 4 bases removed from V and 4 bases from J, the gap between germline ends came to 14 bases. Germline CDR1 and CDR2: SGHVS and FNYEAQ. The CDR3 is made up of 14 amino acids. CDR3 nucleotide sequence: TGTGCCAGCAGCTCTTGGAGGGGCCCTTACGAGCAGTACTTC. Protein: CASSSWRGPYEQYF.

V is TRBV4-2 and J is TRBJ1-1; D remains ambiguous. Germline CDR1 and CDR2: LGHNA and YNFKEQ. The CDR3 runs to 15 residues. Trimming cost V 1 base and J 4 bases, with 13 bases left between them. This CDR3 reads CASSQAEGSGTEAFF. The CDR3 DNA reads as TGTGCCAGCAGCCAAGCTGAGGGTTCCGGCACTGAAGCTTTCTTT.